This TCR beta chain stems from a study of beta chain features in type 1 diabetes. Study summary: Healthy donors and patients had similar age, gender and cell yields.

The sequenced template was cDNA made from the entire isolated RNA. Generated by immunoSEQ multiplex PCR, the TCRdb table keeps only in-frame clones and is missing some. Of around 70,000 clones in the sample, about 50% are singletons; the top ten hold roughly 0.7%. CDR3 length equals 15 residues. The germline CDR1 and CDR2 sequences are KGHSH and LQKENI. The ends were cut back, 0 bases at V and 2 bases at J, with 8 bases in the middle. Purity (above 98%) was reached by all sorted populations. This clone has just one count. The antigen remains unidentified. Study findings and constraints: Any HLA effect on TCRB rearrangement was left unresolved by small sub-analyses. Insertions at VDJ junctions were less frequent in type 1 diabetes patients. These patients also deleted more nucleotides at the same junctions. People with Type 1 diabetes carried modestly yet significantly shorter TCRB CDR3s in all four CD4+ subsets.

V and J are TRBV18 and TRBJ1-5; the D is unclear. Sequenced input: central memory CD4+ T cells from blood. The TCR comes from a man aged 30 to 45 with type 1 diabetes. CDR3 protein: CASSPPSTGNQPQHF. The CDR3 bases are TGTGCCAGCTCACCACCGTCCACAGGCAATCAGCCCCAGCATTTT.